The 7 T cell receptor beta chains given below trace back to one sample, sequenced in a study of blood T cell repertoires in COVID-19. The method was immunoSEQ multiplex PCR; TCRdb's version includes in-frame clones alone and lacks a portion of them. Of tens of thousands of clones in the sample, 90% were seen once. The sample comprised peripheral blood. These receptor sequences come from a man in his fifties or sixties with acute or convalescent COVID-19.

This rearrangement joins TRBV11-2 to TRBJ1-2, with a tentative D call TRBD1 (5 bases). Trimming cost V 1 base and J 6 bases, with 12 bases left between them. Per the germline V gene, CDR1 is SGHAT and CDR2 is FQNNGV. This CDR3 has 14 residues. This CDR3 is CASSLVRGSDGYTF. The CDR3 DNA reads as TGTGCCAGCAGCTTAGTAAGGGGAAGCGATGGCTACACCTTC.

This clone has only one observation. V and J are TRBV7-8 and TRBJ2-3, with 7 bases lining up with TRBD1. Trimming at V came to 5 bases and at J to 5 bases, leaving 4 bases not matched to a gene. This CDR3 has 13 residues. Germline CDR1 reads SGHVS; CDR2 reads FQNEAQ. The CDR3 DNA follows: TGTGCCAGCAGCACCGGACAGGAAGATACGCAGTATTTT. Amino acid sequence: CASSTGQEDTQYF. Together with reference TRBV7-8 and TRBJ2-3, the CDR3 gives the full variable domain: GAGVSQSPRYKVAKRGQDVALRCDPISGHVSLFWYQQALGQGPEFLTYFQNEAQLDKSGLPSDRFFAERPEGSVSTLKIQRTQQEDSAVYLCASSTGQEDTQYFGPGTRLTVL.

This sequence joins TRBV5-4 and TRBJ2-3, with 7 bases fitting TRBD2. V shed 0 bases, J shed 2 bases, and the junction held 6 bases outside the gene matches. Germline V gives CDR1 SGHNT, CDR2 YYREEE (reference sequence). The CDR3 has 16 residues. CDR3 sequence (DNA): TGTGCCAGCAGCTTGGAACTAGCGACTTTCACAGATACGCAGTATTTT. This encodes CASSLELATFTDTQYF.

The chain combines TRBV5-6 with TRBJ1-3, with D maybe TRBD1 (5 bases). Germline CDR1 is SGHDT and CDR2 is YYEEEE. V was cut by 4 bases and J by 0 bases, with 14 bases left in between. This CDR3 spans 16 amino acids. The CDR3 sequence is CASSPPRGISGNTIYF. The CDR3 DNA is TGTGCCAGCAGCCCCCCTCGGGGGATCTCTGGAAACACCATATATTTT.

The chain couples TRBV2 to TRBJ1-6; 8 bases fit TRBD1. After removal of 6 bases from V and 9 bases from J, the junction contained 13 bases not matched to a gene. Germline values: CDR1 SNHLY, CDR2 FYNNEI. The CDR3 consists of 16 residues. CDR3 sequence: CASSKDRVVFGSPLHF. The CDR3 DNA follows: TGTGCCAGCAGCAAGGACAGGGTGGTCTTTGGTTCACCCCTCCACTTT.

J is TRBJ2-3 and V is TRBV30; TRBD1 matches 8 bases. Germline trimming cut 3 bases from V and 2 bases from J; bases unmatched to any gene: 7. Germline CDR1 reads GTSNPN; CDR2 reads SVGIG (reference sequence). CDR3 length: 15 amino acids. CDR3 region: CAWSVTGADTDTQYF. The CDR3 region has the DNA TGTGCCTGGAGCGTGACAGGGGCCGACACAGATACGCAGTATTTT. Full variable domain (outside the CDR3, taken from reference TRBV30 and TRBJ2-3): SQTIHQWPATLVQPVGSPLSLECTVEGTSNPNLYWYRQAAGRGLQLLFYSVGIGQISSEVPQNLSASRPQDRQFILSSKKLLLSDSGFYLCAWSVTGADTDTQYFGPGTRLTVL.

This CDR3 reads CATSDPGTAPNEQFF. The CDR3 nucleotides read TGTGCCACCAGTGACCCCGGGACAGCACCCAATGAGCAGTTCTTC. The genes are TRBV24-1 and TRBJ2-1, with 7 bases lining up with TRBD1. CDR1 is KGHDR and CDR2 is SFDVKD in the germline V gene. After removal of 4 bases from V and 6 bases from J, the junction contained 8 bases not matched to a gene. This CDR3 is 15 amino acids long.